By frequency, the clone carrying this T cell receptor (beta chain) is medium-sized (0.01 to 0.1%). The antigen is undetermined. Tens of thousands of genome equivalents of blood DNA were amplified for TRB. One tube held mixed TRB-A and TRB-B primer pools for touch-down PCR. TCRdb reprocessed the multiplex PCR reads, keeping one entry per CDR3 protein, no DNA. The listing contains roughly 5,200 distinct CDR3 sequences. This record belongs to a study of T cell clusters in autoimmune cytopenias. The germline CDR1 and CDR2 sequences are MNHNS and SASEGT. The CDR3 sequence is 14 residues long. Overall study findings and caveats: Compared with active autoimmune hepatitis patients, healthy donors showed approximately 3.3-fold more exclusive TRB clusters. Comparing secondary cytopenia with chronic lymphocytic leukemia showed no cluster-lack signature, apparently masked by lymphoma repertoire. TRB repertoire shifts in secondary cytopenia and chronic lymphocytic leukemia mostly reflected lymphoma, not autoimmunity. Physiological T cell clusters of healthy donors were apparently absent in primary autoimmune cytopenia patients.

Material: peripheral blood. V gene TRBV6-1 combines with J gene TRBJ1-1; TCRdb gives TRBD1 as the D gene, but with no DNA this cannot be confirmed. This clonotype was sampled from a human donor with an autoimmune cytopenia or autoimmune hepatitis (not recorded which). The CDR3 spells CASTLGPGRTEAFF.